This TCR beta chain was found in a study of blood T cell repertoires in COVID-19. Overall study context: Samples of COVID-19 (acute and convalescent) were obtained from the United States, Italy and Spain.

This table comes from immunoSEQ multiplex PCR, and its TCRdb copy is limited to in-frame clones, with some not included. The table records around 160,000 clones, roughly 87% of them present only once. CDR1 is KGHSH, CDR2 LQKENI, per germline. Trimming cost V 1 base and J 0 bases; bases outside gene matches: 5. This CDR3 is built from 16 residues. Enrollees, roughly 18 to 90 years old, lived in approximately 25 US areas. Self-reported history from a screening survey and questionnaire set each donor's cohort. Sample: PBMCs or T cells enriched from blood (not recorded which). The V gene is TRBV18, the J gene TRBJ1-1, with TRBD1 identical over 7 bases. This TCR was sampled from a middle-aged woman who had been exposed to COVID-19. This chain's CDR3 is CASSPRQGGLNTEAFF. DNA for the CDR3: TGTGCCAGCTCACCACGACAGGGAGGACTGAACACTGAAGCTTTCTTT.